This T cell receptor beta chain was captured in a study of T cell responses to AZD1222 COVID-19 vaccine. Study-level findings and limits: Baseline antibody screening turned up just a handful of seropositive AZD1222 recipients.

As to this clone: Antigen unknown.

Only in-frame clones appear in the TCRdb table, and some are missing; sequencing was by immunoSEQ multiplex PCR. The sample lists about 120,000 clones, 70% to 90% occurring once. The CDR3 loop spans 17 amino acids. The V segment lost 6 bases and the J segment 4 bases; nucleotides outside the gene matches: 15. Per germline, CDR1 MNHEY and CDR2 SMNVEV (reference sequence). This clonotype originated in an adult in good health. This specimen was peripheral blood, taken on day 0 of AZD1222 vaccination. The chain joins TRBV27 to TRBJ1-2, with TRBD1 matching 9 bases. CDR3 amino acids: CASRGGTGQAGSYGYTF. The CDR3 DNA follows: TGTGCCAGCAGGGGGGGGACAGGGCAAGCCGGGAGCTATGGCTACACCTTC.